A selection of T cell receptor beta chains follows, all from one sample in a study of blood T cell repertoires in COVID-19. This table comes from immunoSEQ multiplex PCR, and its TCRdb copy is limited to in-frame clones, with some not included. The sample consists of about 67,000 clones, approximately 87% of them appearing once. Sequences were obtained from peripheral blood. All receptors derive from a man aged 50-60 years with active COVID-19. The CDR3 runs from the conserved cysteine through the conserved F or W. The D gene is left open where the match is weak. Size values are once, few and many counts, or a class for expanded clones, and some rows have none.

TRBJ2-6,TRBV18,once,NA,CASSLLQGPYSGANVLTF,TGTGCCAGCTCCCTCCTACAGGGCCCGTACTCTGGGGCCAACGTCCTGACTTTC
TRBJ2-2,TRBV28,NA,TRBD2,CAVTTSGENTGELFF,TGTGCCGTAACAACTAGCGGAGAAAACACCGGGGAGCTGTTTTTT
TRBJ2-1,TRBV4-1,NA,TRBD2,CASSPLGLVFNNEQFF,TGCGCCAGCAGCCCCTTGGGACTAGTGTTCAACAATGAGCAGTTCTTC
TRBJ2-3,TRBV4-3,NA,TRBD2,CASSQDRGGVPDTQYF,TGCGCCAGCAGCCAAGATCGGGGGGGCGTACCGGATACGCAGTATTTT
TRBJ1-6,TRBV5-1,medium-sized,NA,CASSLVPGFGSPLHF,TGCGCCAGCAGCTTGGTGCCAGGGTTCGGTTCACCCCTCCACTTT
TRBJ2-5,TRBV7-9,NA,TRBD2,CASSSQRGQETQYF,TGTGCCAGCAGCTCTCAGCGGGGACAAGAGACCCAGTACTTC
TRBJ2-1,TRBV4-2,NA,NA,CASSHRDWTNEQFF,TGTGCCAGCAGCCACCGGGATTGGACGAATGAGCAGTTCTTC
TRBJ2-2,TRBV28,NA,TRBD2,CASSFQRGVSGELFF,TGTGCCAGCAGTTTCCAGCGGGGGGTGTCCGGGGAGCTGTTTTTT
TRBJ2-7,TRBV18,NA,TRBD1,CASSPSRDSYEQYF,TGTGCCAGCTCACCTTCACGGGACAGCTACGAGCAGTACTTC
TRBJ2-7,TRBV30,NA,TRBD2,CAWGLAGGWSYEQYF,TGTGCCTGGGGTTTAGCGGGAGGTTGGAGCTACGAGCAGTACTTC
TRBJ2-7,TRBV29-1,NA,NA,CSVPATGSYEQYF,TGCAGCGTTCCAGCAACAGGATCCTACGAGCAGTACTTC
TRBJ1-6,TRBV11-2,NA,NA,CASTFSGARLSPLHF,TGTGCCAGCACCTTTTCTGGGGCGCGTCTTTCACCCCTCCACTTT
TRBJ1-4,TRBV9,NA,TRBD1,CASSEGQGRNEKLFF,TGTGCCAGCAGCGAGGGACAGGGGAGGAATGAAAAACTGTTTTTT
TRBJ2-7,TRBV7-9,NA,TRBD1,CASSPRAQGAYEQYF,TGTGCCAGCAGCCCAAGGGCCCAGGGGGCTTACGAGCAGTACTTC
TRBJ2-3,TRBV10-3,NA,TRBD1,CAISESMTGGWIAQYF,TGTGCCATCAGTGAGTCGATGACAGGGGGATGGATAGCGCAGTATTTT
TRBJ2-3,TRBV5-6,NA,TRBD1,CASSDGQGITDTQYF,TGTGCCAGCAGTGACGGACAGGGAATCACAGATACGCAGTATTTT
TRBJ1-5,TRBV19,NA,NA,CASSPLPGTGSSNQPQHF,TGTGCCAGTAGTCCTCTCCCCGGGACCGGGAGTAGCAATCAGCCCCAGCATTTT
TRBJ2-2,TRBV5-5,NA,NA,CASSLLVLTGELFF,TGTGCCAGCAGCTTGTTAGTCCTCACCGGGGAGCTGTTTTTT
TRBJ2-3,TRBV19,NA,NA,CASSIRASGTDTQYF,TGTGCCAGTAGTATCAGGGCTAGCGGCACAGATACGCAGTATTTT
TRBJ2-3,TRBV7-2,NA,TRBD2,CASSLEGSGGTLRVTQYF,TGTGCCAGCAGCTTAGAAGGGAGCGGGGGGACGCTCAGGGTTACGCAGTATTTT
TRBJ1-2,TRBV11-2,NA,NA,CASSLASGGAGGYTF,TGTGCCAGCAGCTTAGCCTCGGGGGGGGCTGGAGGCTACACCTTC
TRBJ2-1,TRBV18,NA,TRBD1,CASSPFGTGGKTRNEQFF,TGTGCCAGCTCACCCTTTGGGACAGGGGGAAAGACACGCAATGAGCAGTTCTTC
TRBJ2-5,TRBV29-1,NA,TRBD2,CSVPIPGLAVQETQYF,TGCAGCGTTCCTATCCCCGGACTAGCGGTCCAAGAGACCCAGTACTTC
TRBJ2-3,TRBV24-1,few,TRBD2,CATRGTRTSGSTDTQYF,TGTGCCACCAGAGGGACTAGGACTAGCGGGAGCACAGATACGCAGTATTTT
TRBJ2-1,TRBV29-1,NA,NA,CSVAGVSSYNEQFF,TGCAGCGTTGCAGGGGTAAGCTCCTACAATGAGCAGTTCTTC
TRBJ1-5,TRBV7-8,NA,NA,CASSPGGGEINQPQHF,TGTGCCAGCAGCCCGGGAGGGGGTGAGATCAATCAGCCCCAGCATTTT
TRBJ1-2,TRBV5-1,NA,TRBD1,CASSTGQLNYGYTF,TGCGCCAGCAGCACGGGACAGTTGAACTATGGCTACACCTTC
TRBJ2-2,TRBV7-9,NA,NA,CASSLVGSTGELFF,TGTGCCAGCAGCTTAGTGGGGAGCACCGGGGAGCTGTTTTTT
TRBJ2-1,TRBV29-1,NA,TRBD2,CSVEMSSGREEQFF,TGCAGCGTTGAAATGTCTAGCGGGAGGGAGGAGCAGTTCTTC
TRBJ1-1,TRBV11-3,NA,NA,CASSLDQGEEAFF,TGTGCCAGCAGCTTAGATCAGGGCGAGGAAGCTTTCTTT
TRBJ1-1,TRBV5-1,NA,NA,CATSEVPTNTEAFF,TGCGCCACCTCCGAGGTGCCTACGAACACTGAAGCTTTCTTT
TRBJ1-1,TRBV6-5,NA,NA,CASSYGGSTEAFF,TGTGCCAGCAGTTACGGGGGGAGCACTGAAGCTTTCTTT
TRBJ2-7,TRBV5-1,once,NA,CASSNSYEQYF,TGCGCCAGCTCAAATTCCTACGAGCAGTACTTC
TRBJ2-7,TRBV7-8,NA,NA,CASSLVWPVYEQYF,TGTGCCAGCAGCTTAGTGTGGCCTGTCTACGAGCAGTACTTC
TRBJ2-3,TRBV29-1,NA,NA,CSVGWGLGDTQYF,TGCAGCGTTGGGTGGGGCTTAGGAGATACGCAGTATTTT
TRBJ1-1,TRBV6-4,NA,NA,CASSPGGNMNTEAFF,TGTGCCAGCAGTCCCGGGGGGAACATGAACACTGAAGCTTTCTTT
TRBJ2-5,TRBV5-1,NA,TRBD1,CASSLVGGRETQYF,TGCGCCAGCAGCTTGGTAGGGGGCCGAGAGACCCAGTACTTC
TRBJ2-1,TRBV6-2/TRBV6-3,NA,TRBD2,CASSLAGGGYNEQFF,TGTGCCAGCAGTTTGGCGGGAGGGGGATACAATGAGCAGTTCTTC
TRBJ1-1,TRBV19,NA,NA,CASSSQKAGATEAFF,TGTGCCAGTAGTTCCCAAAAGGCGGGGGCCACTGAAGCTTTCTTT
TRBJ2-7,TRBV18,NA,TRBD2,CASSPPREAGVYYEQYF,TGTGCCAGCTCACCCCCCCGGGAGGCGGGGGTTTACTACGAGCAGTACTTC
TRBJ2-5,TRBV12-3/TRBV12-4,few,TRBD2,CASSGGGGKTQYF,TGTGCCAGCAGTGGCGGGGGTGGAAAGACCCAGTACTTC
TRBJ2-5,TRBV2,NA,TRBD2,CASRPGLAEETQYF,TGTGCCAGCAGACCGGGACTAGCGGAGGAGACCCAGTACTTC
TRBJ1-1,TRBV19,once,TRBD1,CASSMGTGISEAFF,TGTGCCAGTAGTATGGGGACAGGGATTTCTGAAGCTTTCTTT
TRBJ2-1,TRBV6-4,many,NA,CASSDSSGSSYNEQFF,TGTGCCAGCAGTGACTCCTCCGGGAGCTCCTACAATGAGCAGTTCTTC
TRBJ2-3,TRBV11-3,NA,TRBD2,CASSSGTSGGVSTDTQYF,TGTGCCAGCAGCTCCGGGACTAGCGGGGGGGTGAGCACAGATACGCAGTATTTT
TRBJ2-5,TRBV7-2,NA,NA,CASSLFNTGTSKVEKTQYF,TGTGCCAGCAGCTTATTCAATACCGGGACATCCAAAGTAGAGAAGACCCAGTACTTC
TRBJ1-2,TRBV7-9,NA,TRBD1,CASSSGSGTGARGYTF,TGTGCCAGCAGCTCGGGGTCGGGAACAGGGGCAAGGGGCTACACCTTC
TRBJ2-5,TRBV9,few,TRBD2,CASSSGLAGETQYF,TGTGCCAGCAGCTCGGGACTAGCTGGCGAGACCCAGTACTTC
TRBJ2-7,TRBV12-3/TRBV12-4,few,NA,CASSLIIPGEQYF,TGTGCCAGCAGTTTAATTATACCGGGTGAGCAGTACTTC
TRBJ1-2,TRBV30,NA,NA,CAWSYAGPNYGYTF,TGTGCCTGGAGTTATGCAGGTCCGAACTATGGCTACACCTTC
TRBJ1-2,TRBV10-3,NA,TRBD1,CAIRPPGQGNYTF,TGTGCCATCAGGCCCCCGGGACAGGGGAACTACACCTTC
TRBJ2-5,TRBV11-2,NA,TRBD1,CASSLRGQRYQETQYF,TGTGCCAGCAGCTTACGGGGACAGAGGTACCAAGAGACCCAGTACTTC
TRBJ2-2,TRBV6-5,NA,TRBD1,CASSSGTGQTGELFF,TGTGCCAGCAGTTCCGGGACAGGGCAAACCGGGGAGCTGTTTTTT
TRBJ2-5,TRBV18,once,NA,CASSSTTQETQYF,TGTGCCAGCTCTAGTACCACCCAAGAGACCCAGTACTTC
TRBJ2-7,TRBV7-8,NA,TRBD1,CASSPRQGREQYF,TGTGCCAGCAGCCCAAGACAGGGTCGCGAGCAGTACTTC
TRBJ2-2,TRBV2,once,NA,CASSPLDSTGELFF,TGTGCCAGCAGCCCCTTGGACTCGACCGGGGAGCTGTTTTTT
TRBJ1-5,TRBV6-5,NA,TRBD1,CASSYSTGRGQPQHF,TGTGCCAGCAGTTACTCGACAGGGAGAGGACAGCCCCAGCATTTT
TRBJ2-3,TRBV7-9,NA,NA,CASSLVRGGLNTQYF,TGTGCCAGCAGCTTAGTCCGCGGCGGGTTGAATACGCAGTATTTT
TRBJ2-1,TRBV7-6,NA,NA,CASSPFSNEQFF,TGTGCCAGCAGCCCCTTCTCTAATGAGCAGTTCTTC
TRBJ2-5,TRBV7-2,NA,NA,CASSSHYTQYF,TGTGCCAGCAGCTCCCACTATACCCAGTACTTC